The 25 T cell receptor beta chains listed next were all sequenced from one sample in a study of CD8 T cells in ankylosing spondylitis. TCRdb ran MiXCR on the 5' RACE reads and lists one entry per CDR3 protein. The sample contains approximately 250,000 distinct CDR3 sequences, 20% to 30% of which appear only once. The sequencing sample was made of blood, either unsorted or a sorted T cell fraction (not recorded which). The source of these receptors is a male donor with ankylosing spondylitis or in good health (not recorded which).

The genes are TRBV5-1 and TRBJ2-6; D perhaps matches TRBD2 (6 bases). The length of the CDR3 is 16 residues. Trimming took off 4 bases at V and 3 bases at J, with 14 bases between the two ends. Looked up from germline, CDR1 is SGHRS and CDR2 is YFSETQ. The CDR3 loop reads CASSHSWGGGANVLTF. CDR3 DNA sequence: TGCGCCAGCAGCCACAGCTGGGGAGGTGGGGCCAACGTCCTGACTTTC.

The table lists this clonotype with many counts. V usage is TRBV7-2 and J usage is TRBJ2-1, with 9 nucleotides matching TRBD1. The CDR3 runs to 14 residues. J was trimmed by 9 bases and V by 5 bases; bases with no gene match: 8. Germline lookup yields CDR1 SGHTA and CDR2 FQGNSA. The CDR3 DNA sequence: TGTGCCAGCAGCACCTACACAGGGGGCACTGAGCAGTTCTTC. It encodes CASSTYTGGTEQFF.

V and J are TRBV18 and TRBJ1-6; D gene uncertain. The CDR3 is 15 amino acids. Germline assignment: CDR1 KGHSH and CDR2 LQKENI. V gave up 3 bases and J gave up 14 bases, with 20 bases separating them. The CDR3 sequence is CASSPTQVGIGTLHF. The CDR3 DNA follows: TGTGCCAGCTCACCCACCCAAGTGGGAATCGGGACCCTCCACTTT.

This clonotype was detected many times. The chain joins TRBV10-3 to TRBJ1-2; 9 bases are a match to TRBD1. Germline loops: CDR1 ENHRY, CDR2 SYGVKD. Trimming cost V 0 bases and J 4 bases; bases outside gene matches: 6. This CDR3 spans 16 amino acids. Here the CDR3 DNA reads TGTGCCATCAGTGAGTCACCGACAGGGGGGACCTATGGCTACACCTTC. It translates to CAISESPTGGTYGYTF.

This clonotype appeared a few times. The genes are TRBV24-1 and TRBJ1-5; D might be TRBD1 (6 bases). The V gene lost 1 base and the J gene lost 6 bases, with 6 bases spanning the gap. Germline V gene sequence: CDR1 KGHDR, CDR2 SFDVKD. CDR3 length equals 13 residues. The CDR3 DNA follows: TGTGCCACCAGTGATTTCAGGGGTCAGCCCCAGCATTTT. It encodes CATSDFRGQPQHF.

This clonotype showed up many times. The chain uses TRBV12-3 or TRBV12-4 and TRBJ2-5; D unclear. This CDR3 region has 13 residues. The V gene lost 2 bases and the J gene lost 4 bases, with 8 bases spanning the gap. The CDR3 is CASSLSGVETQYF. CDR3 DNA sequence: TGTGCCAGCAGTTTAAGTGGGGTAGAGACCCAGTACTTC.

This clonotype was seen ten or more times. V and J are TRBV4-1 and TRBJ1-2; perhaps TRBD1 as D (5 bases). The CDR3 is 17 residues long. CDR1 MGHRA and CDR2 YSYEKL come from the germline V gene. The V and J ends lost 6 bases and 2 bases respectively, with 22 bases between them. The CDR3 coding sequence is TGCGCCAGCAGACCTCCCGAACGGGCAGGGTCGAACTATGGCTACACCTTC. Translating gives CASRPPERAGSNYGYTF.

The chain joins TRBV6-1 to TRBJ2-7; 9 nucleotides match TRBD1. Germline V gene data show CDR1 as MNHNS and CDR2 as SASEGT. After removal of 5 bases from V and 3 bases from J, the junction contained 8 bases not matched to a gene. The CDR3 loop spans 15 amino acids. CDR3 DNA: TGTGCCAGCAGTCCTCTGGGGACAGGGAACTACGAGCAGTACTTC. It translates to CASSPLGTGNYEQYF.

This chain joins TRBV7-7 and TRBJ2-1, with D perhaps matching TRBD2 (6 bases). The CDR3 is 13 amino acids. The germline gives CDR1 SSHAT, CDR2 FNYEAQ (reference sequence). With 0 bases removed from V and 10 bases from J, the gap between germline ends came to 10 bases. The DNA of the CDR3 is TGTGCCAGCAGCTTAGCTCGGGGGACGGAGCAGTTCTTC. The encoded protein is CASSLARGTEQFF.

This rearrangement joins TRBV20-1 to TRBJ2-6, with TRBD2 identical over 8 bases. The CDR3 extends over 17 amino acids. Trimming took 0 bases from V and 2 from J; bases not matched to a gene: 6. CDR1 is DFQATT and CDR2 is SNEGSKA in the germline V gene (reference sequence). The CDR3 DNA is TGCAGTGCTAGAGACCCCGGGGGGGGCGCTGGGGCCAACGTCCTGACTTTC. This translates into CSARDPGGGAGANVLTF.

CDR3 residues: CASTPGTGRTQETQYF. The CDR3 region has the DNA TGTGCCAGCACCCCAGGCACAGGGCGGACACAAGAGACCCAGTACTTC. The genes are TRBV6-1 and TRBJ2-5; weak D call: TRBD1 (6 bases). This CDR3 has 16 amino acids. Germline CDR1 MNHNS, CDR2 SASEGT. V was shortened by 7 bases and J by 2 bases, with 20 bases between the two germline ends.

Only a few counts were recorded for this clonotype. The chain employs TRBV12-3 or TRBV12-4 and TRBJ1-1; 9 bases are a match to TRBD1. This CDR3 region has 14 residues. Trimming took 5 bases from V and 1 from J; bases not matched to a gene: 2. CDR3 sequence (DNA): TGTGCCAGCAGTGTGGGACAGGGGAACACTGAAGCTTTCTTT. It codes for CASSVGQGNTEAFF.

The chain joins TRBV12-3 or TRBV12-4 to TRBJ2-7; 7 bases align to TRBD2. The V segment lost 9 bases and the J segment 3 bases; nucleotides outside the gene matches: 8. The CDR3 totals 13 residues. For the CDR3, the DNA is TGTGCCAGTGCCGGGACTACTATCTACGAGCAGTACTTC. Amino acid sequence: CASAGTTIYEQYF.

This clonotype showed up just a few times. Here the CDR3 DNA reads TGTGCCAGCAGTAGACGACAGCAAGCCTACGAGCAGTACTTC. Protein: CASSRRQQAYEQYF. V usage is TRBV12-3 or TRBV12-4 and J usage is TRBJ2-7; weak D call: TRBD1 (5 bases). With 5 bases removed from V and 2 bases from J, the gap between germline ends came to 13 bases. The CDR3 contains 14 residues.

This clonotype appeared a few times. The CDR3 DNA reads as TGTGCCAGCAGCCGACAGGCGAACACCGGGGAGCTGTTTTTT. It is translated as CASSRQANTGELFF. The chain recombines TRBV14 with TRBJ2-2; the D gene is possibly TRBD1 (6 bases). This CDR3 comprises 14 residues. Germline lookup yields CDR1 SGHDN and CDR2 FVKESK. V lost 4 bases, J lost 0 bases, and 6 bases lay in between. Using reference TRBV14 and TRBJ2-2 for the parts outside the CDR3, the full variable domain is EAGVTQFPSHSVIEKGQTVTLRCDPISGHDNLYWYRRVMGKEIKFLLHFVKESKQDESGMPNNRFLAERTGGTYSTLKVQPAELEDSGVYFCASSRQANTGELFFGEGSRLTVL.

This clonotype came up many times. This CDR3 reads CAKTLAGGLPRDTQYF. As DNA, the CDR3 is TGTGCCAAGACACTAGCGGGGGGCCTTCCTCGGGATACGCAGTATTTT. The rearrangement uses TRBV7-2 and TRBJ2-3; 12 bases are shared with TRBD2. Germline V gene data show CDR1 as SGHTA and CDR2 as FQGNSA. V was clipped by 10 bases and J by 6 bases; unmatched bases: 14. CDR3 length: 16 amino acids.

The chain joins TRBV19 to TRBJ2-6, with D unclear. V shed 7 bases and J shed 3 bases, with 7 bases lying between them. Per the germline V gene, CDR1 is LNHDA and CDR2 is SQIVND (reference sequence). CDR3 length: 13 residues. For the CDR3, the DNA is TGTGCCAGTATTGGGGTTGGGGCCAACGTCCTGACTTTC. It codes for CASIGVGANVLTF.

This CDR3 reads CASSGQGTGGELFF. CDR3 sequence (DNA): TGTGCCAGCAGTGGACAGGGAACAGGCGGGGAGCTGTTTTTT. V is TRBV6-1 and J is TRBJ2-2, with 7 bases lining up with TRBD1. Germline V CDR1 and CDR2: MNHNS, SASEGT. Trimming removed 4 bases from V and 7 bases from J; junction bases left unmatched: 6. This CDR3 region has 14 residues.

This clonotype was picked up many times. This sequence joins TRBV29-1 and TRBJ2-5, with D possibly called TRBD1 or TRBD2 (5 bases each). Deletions cut 6 bases from V and 4 bases from J, with 12 bases between. This CDR3 contains 12 residues. Germline V CDR1 and CDR2: SQVTM, ANQGSEA. The CDR3, as DNA: TGCAGCGTGGGGGATATTGGAGAGACCCAGTACTTC. Translation: CSVGDIGETQYF.

This clonotype was seen many times. The J gene is TRBJ1-3, the V gene TRBV28; TRBD1 is a possible D gene (6 bases). Germline V gives CDR1 MDHEN, CDR2 SYDVKM. This CDR3 is built from 15 residues. The V end was cut by 5 bases, the J end by 3 bases, with 14 bases between. CDR3 nucleotides: TGTGCCAGCAGTCCTCCCCCGGGACATGGAAACACCATATATTTT. Protein product: CASSPPPGHGNTIYF.

This clonotype was counted between two and nine times. The V gene is TRBV15, the J gene TRBJ2-7, with 7 bases that match TRBD1. With 6 bases clipped from V and 8 bases from J, the junction kept 16 bases outside the gene matches. This CDR3 has 15 residues. Germline CDR1 and CDR2: LNHNV and YYDKDF (reference sequence). The CDR3 DNA is TGTGCCACCAGGCCGGACCTGGGACAGCCTACAAAGCAGTACTTC. Translating it yields CATRPDLGQPTKQYF. The whole variable domain, remainder taken from reference TRBV15 and TRBJ2-7, is DAMVIQNPRYQVTQFGKPVTLSCSQTLNHNVMYWYQQKSSQAPKLLFHYYDKDFNNEADTPDNFQSRRPNTSFCFLDIRSPGLGDTAMYLCATRPDLGQPTKQYFGPGTRLTVT.

This clonotype was observed many times. The rearrangement uses TRBV7-8 and TRBJ2-4; the D is unclear. The germline V and J ends were trimmed by 2 bases and 0 bases, with 8 bases remaining between them. Germline CDR1 reads SGHVS; CDR2 reads FQNEAQ. This CDR3 has 15 residues. The CDR3 nucleotides read TGTGCCAGCAGCTTATCCGGGCTAGCCAAAAACATTCAGTACTTC. Translated: CASSLSGLAKNIQYF.

This clonotype has at least ten counts. The V gene is TRBV20-1, the J gene TRBJ1-2; D not resolved. Deletions cut 2 bases from V and 4 bases from J, with 8 bases between. This CDR3 has 12 amino acids. CDR1 and CDR2 from the germline V gene are DFQATT and SNEGSKA (reference sequence). CDR3 sequence: CSARQPRYGYTF. CDR3 bases: TGCAGTGCTAGACAGCCTCGCTATGGCTACACCTTC.

This clonotype was seen at least ten times. V gene TRBV7-2 combines with J gene TRBJ2-1; 9 bases are shared with TRBD1. The CDR3 extends over 16 amino acids. V shed 4 bases and J 3 bases; nucleotides not matched to a gene: 7. CDR1 and CDR2 from the germline V gene are SGHTA and FQGNSA. CDR3 DNA sequence: TGTGCCAGCAGCTACGCCGGGACAGGGAGCTACAATGAGCAGTTCTTC. This sequence encodes CASSYAGTGSYNEQFF.

This clonotype has just a few counts. The rearrangement uses TRBV12-3 or TRBV12-4 and TRBJ2-3; tentatively, D is TRBD1 (6 bases). V was cut by 2 bases and J by 10 bases, with 13 bases left in between. The CDR3 is made up of 13 amino acids. CDR3 in DNA: TGTGCCAGCAGTTTAAGGGAAGGGGGTGCGCAGTATTTT. As protein: CASSLREGGAQYF.